The 10 T cell receptor beta chains below come from one sample, sequenced in a study of blood T cell repertoires in COVID-19. The method was immunoSEQ multiplex PCR; TCRdb's version includes in-frame clones alone and lacks a portion of them. The data contain some 140,000 clones, about 80% of them seen just once; the ten biggest clones take up 2% to 3%. The sample consisted of PBMCs or T cells enriched from blood (not recorded which). The receptors shown here come from a man aged 35-49 years with acute COVID-19.

The chain carries TRBV27 and TRBJ2-7, with TRBD1 matching 8 bases. The CDR3 runs to 15 residues. V was pared by 5 bases and J by 0 bases, with 6 bases of the junction left unmatched. Germline V CDR1 and CDR2: MNHEY, SMNVEV (reference sequence). As DNA, the CDR3 is TGTGCCAGCAGTCCGGACAGGGCCAACTCCTACGAGCAGTACTTC. It specifies CASSPDRANSYEQYF.

The chain recombines TRBV18 with TRBJ2-1; possible D gene TRBD2, 5 bases. Germline V gives CDR1 KGHSH, CDR2 LQKENI. Trimming cost V 2 bases and J 8 bases, with 16 bases left between them. The CDR3 has 15 amino acids. As DNA, the CDR3 is TGTGCCAGCTCACCATCCCAGACTATCATAGATGAGCAGTTCTTC. Its translation: CASSPSQTIIDEQFF.

The rearrangement links TRBV2 to TRBJ2-1; 11 nucleotides match TRBD2. The length of the CDR3 is 15 residues. Germline CDR1 and CDR2: SNHLY and FYNNEI. J was trimmed by 8 bases and V by 5 bases; bases with no gene match: 8. The CDR3 region has the DNA TGTGCCAGCAGTTTTAGCGGGGGGGCCTGGGATGAGCAGTTCTTC. It codes for CASSFSGGAWDEQFF.

J is TRBJ2-7 and V is TRBV5-6; unclear D gene. The CDR3 has 14 amino acids. Germline values: CDR1 SGHDT, CDR2 YYEEEE. The V gene lost 1 base and the J gene lost 6 bases, with 14 bases spanning the gap. CDR3 DNA sequence: TGTGCCAGCAGCTTGTCCCTACGGTTGGTCGAGCAGTACTTC. This encodes CASSLSLRLVEQYF.

The chain recombines TRBV6-5 with TRBJ2-3, with a possible D match to TRBD1 (5 bases). CDR3 length: 11 amino acids. V lost 8 bases, J lost 6 bases, and 9 bases lay in between. CDR1 is MNHEY and CDR2 is SVGAGI in the germline V gene. The CDR3: CASGAQDTQYF. CDR3 nucleotide sequence: TGTGCCAGCGGGGCCCAGGATACGCAGTATTTT.

The chain employs TRBV24-1 and TRBJ1-5, with D maybe TRBD1 (5 bases). The CDR3 sequence is 12 residues long. V was clipped by 3 bases and J by 9 bases, with 8 bases between them. Germline CDR1 KGHDR, CDR2 SFDVKD. Here the CDR3 reads CATSDTGGPQHF. In nucleotides, the CDR3 is TGTGCCACCAGTGATACGGGGGGGCCCCAGCATTTT.

The genes are TRBV7-2 and TRBJ2-1; 9 positions agree with TRBD2. Germline V gives CDR1 SGHTA, CDR2 FQGNSA. This CDR3 comprises 15 residues. Germline trimming cut 3 bases from V and 5 bases from J; bases unmatched to any gene: 5. The DNA for the CDR3 is TGTGCCAGCAGCTTCTGGCGGGAGGGGAACAATGAGCAGTTCTTC. Its protein is CASSFWREGNNEQFF.

The chain joins TRBV4-2 to TRBJ1-2, with 9 bases that match TRBD1. Trimming at V came to 0 bases and at J to 8 bases, leaving 10 bases not matched to a gene. CDR1 is LGHNA, CDR2 YNFKEQ, per germline. CDR3 length: 16 amino acids. In DNA form, the CDR3 reads TGTGCCAGCAGCCAAGATCAGGACAGGGGAATAGGGGGCTACACCTTC. It codes for CASSQDQDRGIGGYTF.

The rearrangement links TRBV3-1 (or the pseudogene TRBV3-2) to TRBJ2-3, with TRBD2 matching over 12 bases. CDR3 length: 17 amino acids. J was trimmed by 5 bases and V by 5 bases; bases with no gene match: 11. From germline, CDR1 is LGHDT and CDR2 YNNKEL (reference sequence). The CDR3 protein is CASSFSPTSGGGDTQYF. For the CDR3, the DNA is TGTGCCAGCAGCTTCTCTCCGACTAGCGGGGGTGGAGATACGCAGTATTTT.

The gene calls are TRBV6-4 and TRBJ1-5; TRBD1 matches at 8 bases. The CDR3 extends over 13 amino acids. Germline-derived CDR1 and CDR2 are MRHNA and SNTAGT. The V gene end was trimmed by 5 bases and the J gene end by 7 bases; junction bases not matched to a gene: 4. The DNA of the CDR3 is TGTGCCAGCAGTACAGGGGGAGGGCAGCCCCAGCATTTT. This codes for CASSTGGGQPQHF.